The clone carrying this TCR beta chain was counted once. Its antigen is not known. The data are from a study of T cell responses to AZD1222 COVID-19 vaccine. Measured with immunoSEQ multiplex PCR; TCRdb has only the in-frame clones, and not every one. The sample contains about 150,000 clones, 86% of which appear only once. Trimming removed 1 base at V and 7 bases at J, with 10 bases between. The CDR3 is 13 residues long. The germline V gene has CDR1 SGHTA and CDR2 FQGNSA. Study-wide findings and caveats: White British donors predominated, females outnumbered males, and clonal diversity was possibly underestimated.

This material consisted of peripheral blood, taken on day 0 of MenACWY control vaccination. The chain has TRBV7-2 and TRBJ1-2; D not certain. The source is an adult in good health. The CDR3 region is CASSLGYQRGYTF. The DNA of the CDR3 is TGTGCCAGCAGCTTAGGGTACCAGCGTGGCTACACCTTC.